This T cell receptor beta chain came from a study of CD8 T cells in Susac syndrome. Background on the study: The sequenced Susac syndrome patients comprised five or six with active disease and eight in remission. Patients with Susac syndrome had blood drawn and were at that point therapy-naive, on corticosteroids, or on intravenous immunoglobulin alone.

This CDR3 contains 15 residues. CDR1 is SNHLY, CDR2 FYNNEI, per germline. Trimming took 7 bases from V and 5 from J; bases not matched to a gene: 13. CD8+ and CD4+ T cells taken from blood had their TCR beta sequenced. Random hexamers were used to reverse transcribe the RNA input (about 0.5 to 1 ug). With immunoSEQ multiplex PCR, TCR beta CDR3 was amplified across 54 Vbeta and 13 Jbeta. TCRdb ran MiXCR on the immunoSEQ multiplex PCR reads and lists one entry per CDR3 protein. The sample holds 200,000 or so distinct CDR3 sequences, roughly 94% seen once. The chain joins TRBV2 to TRBJ2-7; 8 bases fit TRBD2. The sample comprised CD8+ T cells from PBMCs. This clonotype originated in a human donor with Susac syndrome. Here the CDR3 reads CASITIAGSVDEQYF. The CDR3 bases are TGTGCCAGCATTACAATAGCGGGAAGTGTCGACGAGCAGTACTTC.